The next 18 T cell receptor beta chains were all read from a single sample in a study of T cell repertoires in cytomegalovirus infection (dated by TCRdb to the late 2010s). The run used an Illumina HiSeq 1500. TCRdb trimmed the raw reads at Q25, called clones with MiXCR and kept productive beta chains. Rows with a matching CDR3 protein are joined into one entry that keeps the most common DNA and genes. In this sample the table shows 450,000 to 600,000 distinct CDR3 sequences, around 11% of which occur a single time. About a tenth of the sample is in the top ten clones. Sequenced input: PBMCs. These receptor sequences come from a human donor in good health (CMV status not recorded). Some clones in this sample may be carry-over from other donors' samples.

This clonotype was counted between two and nine times. The chain carries TRBV29-1 and TRBJ1-2, with unresolved D. There are 12 residues in the CDR3. V lost 4 bases and J lost 7, with 13 bases in between. Germline V gene data show CDR1 as SQVTM and CDR2 as ANQGSEA. This chain's CDR3 is CSVVDGLGGYTF. CDR3 bases: TGCAGCGTTGTAGACGGGCTTGGTGGCTACACCTTC.

This clonotype has more than one count but fewer than ten. The genes are TRBV29-1 and TRBJ2-1; 7 bases line up with TRBD2. From germline, CDR1 is SQVTM and CDR2 ANQGSEA. The CDR3 runs 15 residues. With 2 bases clipped from V and 2 bases from J, the junction kept 6 bases outside the gene matches. The CDR3 bases are TGCAGCGTTGAATGGCTAGCGGCAACCTACAATGAGCAGTTCTTC. Its translation is CSVEWLAATYNEQFF.

This clonotype occurred many times. V usage is TRBV6-4 and J usage is TRBJ1-5; no clear D. The CDR3 length is 13 residues. Trimming removed 6 bases from V and 0 bases from J, with 6 bases in between. Germline V gene data show CDR1 as MRHNA and CDR2 as SNTAGT. The CDR3 here is CASRGPSNQPQHF. The CDR3, as DNA: TGTGCCAGCAGAGGTCCTAGCAATCAGCCCCAGCATTTT.

This clonotype was seen at least ten times. This chain uses TRBV6-2 or TRBV6-3 with TRBJ2-7; possible D gene TRBD2, 6 bases. V gave up 8 bases and J gave up 3 bases, with 14 bases separating them. The CDR3 runs 13 residues. CDR1 is MNHEY, CDR2 SVGEGT, per germline. CDR3 nucleotides: TGTGCCAGCGCCTCAAGGCGGGACTACGAGCAGTACTTC. It encodes CASASRRDYEQYF.

This clonotype was detected many times. The chain has TRBV5-1 and TRBJ2-7; D remains unclear. The CDR3 is 14 residues long. Trimming cost V 0 bases and J 6 bases, with 13 bases left between them. CDR1 is SGHRS, CDR2 YFSETQ, per germline. CDR3 DNA sequence: TGCGCCAGCAGCTTGGACGGCCCACCCCTCGAGCAGTACTTC. Amino acid sequence: CASSLDGPPLEQYF.

There are many counts of this clonotype. The chain carries TRBV4-1 and TRBJ2-5, with TRBD2 matching 13 bases. Per the germline V gene, CDR1 is MGHRA and CDR2 is YSYEKL. Trimming removed 1 base from V and 2 bases from J; junction bases left unmatched: 7. This CDR3 comprises 18 residues. CDR3 sequence reads: CASSQGLAGGRWQETQYF. The CDR3 nucleotides are TGCGCCAGCAGCCAAGGACTAGCGGGGGGCCGTTGGCAAGAGACCCAGTACTTC.

This clonotype was recorded at least ten times. This chain joins TRBV28 and TRBJ1-5; the match to TRBD1 covers 10 bases. The germline V gene has CDR1 MDHEN and CDR2 SYDVKM. This CDR3 is built from 16 residues. V trimming: 1 base; J trimming: 3 bases; junction bases outside the gene matches: 3. This CDR3 reads CASSLLGTGVNQPQHF. CDR3 nucleotides: TGTGCCAGCAGTTTATTGGGGACAGGGGTCAATCAGCCCCAGCATTTT.

The chain employs TRBV20-1 and TRBJ2-1; 9 bases fit TRBD2. Germline-derived CDR1 and CDR2 are DFQATT and SNEGSKA (reference sequence). This CDR3 is 13 amino acids long. Trimming at V came to 5 bases and at J to 8 bases, leaving 7 bases not matched to a gene. The CDR3 nucleotides read TGCAGTGCTCAGGGGGGACTAGCCGATGAGCAGTTCTTC. Residues: CSAQGGLADEQFF.

This clonotype was recorded a few times. This chain connects TRBV7-3 to TRBJ1-2; D gene uncertain. V was pared by 0 bases and J by 7 bases, with 9 bases between. The CDR3 totals 13 residues. Germline loops: CDR1 SGHTA, CDR2 FQGTGA. The CDR3 bases are TGTGCCAGCAGCTTAACACGTGTTGGTGGCTACACCTTC. It codes for CASSLTRVGGYTF.

The sample holds a few counts of this clonotype. The genes are TRBV5-6 and TRBJ1-2; no reliable D call. The CDR3 extends over 12 amino acids. CDR1 is SGHDT, CDR2 YYEEEE, per germline. The ends were cut back, 1 base at V and 5 bases at J, with 6 bases in the middle. CDR3 sequence: CASSLNMYGYTF. The CDR3 nucleotides read TGTGCCAGCAGCTTGAACATGTATGGCTACACCTTC.

This clonotype was seen ten or more times. The V gene is TRBV7-6, the J gene TRBJ2-1, with D tentatively TRBD1 (5 bases). The CDR3 consists of 16 residues. Germline values: CDR1 SGHVS, CDR2 FNYEAQ. With 2 bases removed from V and 0 bases from J, the gap between germline ends came to 11 bases. CDR3 sequence: CASSLRGTSSYNEQFF. The CDR3 nucleotides read TGTGCCAGCAGCTTAAGGGGAACGAGCTCCTACAATGAGCAGTTCTTC.

This clonotype was detected only a few times. Written as DNA, the CDR3 is TGTGCCAGCTCATCGACAGGGGTTGGGGCCAACGTCCTGACTTTC. This encodes CASSSTGVGANVLTF. The rearrangement links TRBV18 to TRBJ2-6; TRBD1 matches 8 bases. From germline, CDR1 is KGHSH and CDR2 LQKENI. This CDR3 is built from 15 residues. Germline trimming cut 5 bases from V and 3 bases from J; bases unmatched to any gene: 3.

This clonotype was seen many times. The chain uses TRBV5-5 and TRBJ1-1; perhaps TRBD1 as D (5 bases). The germline gives CDR1 SGHKS, CDR2 YYEKEE (reference sequence). V dropped 3 bases and J dropped 7 bases, with 19 bases sitting between them. This CDR3 is built from 15 residues. The CDR3 DNA reads TGTGCCAGCAGCTCCTCCGGACAAGGGAGAGATGAAGCTTTCTTT. Translating it yields CASSSSGQGRDEAFF. The variable domain in full, with the rest retrieved from reference TRBV5-5 and TRBJ1-1, is DAGVTQSPTHLIKTRGQQVTLRCSPISGHKSVSWYQQVLGQGPQFIFQYYEKEERGRGNFPDRFSARQFPNYSSELNVNALLLGDSALYLCASSSSGQGRDEAFFGQGTRLTVV.

This clonotype has ten or more counts. The J gene is TRBJ1-3, the V gene TRBV7-6; 8 bases agree with TRBD1. Per germline, CDR1 SGHVS and CDR2 FNYEAQ. The CDR3 extends over 17 amino acids. The junction had 11 bases not matched to a gene; V was cut back by 5 bases and J by 2 bases. Here the CDR3 DNA reads TGTGCCAGCAGCGCAATAGGACAGGGAAGAGCTGGAAACACCATATATTTT. Amino acid sequence: CASSAIGQGRAGNTIYF.

This clonotype was observed many times. This rearrangement joins TRBV11-2 to TRBJ2-2; 7 bases are a match to TRBD2. V gave up 2 bases and J gave up 5 bases; unmatched junction bases: 11. The CDR3 length is 17 residues. CDR1 is SGHAT and CDR2 is FQNNGV in the germline V gene. CDR3 protein: CASSLTGGLVKTGELFF. The DNA for the CDR3 is TGTGCCAGCAGCTTAACGGGGGGACTCGTTAAAACCGGGGAGCTGTTTTTT.

In this sample, this clonotype turned up a few times. The chain carries TRBV6-5 and TRBJ2-7; D is unresolved. Trimming shortened V by 2 bases and J by 0 bases, and 8 bases separated the two germline ends. Germline V gene sequence: CDR1 MNHEY, CDR2 SVGAGI. The CDR3 spans 14 residues. In DNA form, the CDR3 reads TGTGCCAGCAGTTACGGGATGAGCTCCTACGAGCAGTACTTC. Translated: CASSYGMSSYEQYF.

This clonotype was picked up many times. Written as DNA, the CDR3 is TGTGCCAGCAGTTTGTACAGAGGAAAACTGTTTTTT. As protein: CASSLYRGKLFF. The chain carries TRBV28 and TRBJ1-4; D gene uncertain. Germline CDR1 reads MDHEN; CDR2 reads SYDVKM. Trimming removed 3 bases at V and 10 bases at J, with 9 bases between. The CDR3 sequence is 12 residues long.

In its sample, this clonotype was seen many times. The CDR3 reads CASSSYNTGELFF. In DNA, the CDR3 is TGTGCCAGCAGCTCCTATAACACCGGGGAGCTGTTTTTT. The chain has TRBV11-2 and TRBJ2-2; no clear D. This CDR3 is built from 13 residues. The V end was cut by 4 bases, the J end by 2 bases, with 5 bases between. CDR1 is SGHAT, CDR2 FQNNGV, per germline.